The 27 T cell receptor beta chains below were found in one sample sequenced in a study of CXCR3-negative and CXCR3-positive naive CD8 T cells. Regarding the study as a whole: The study found more hydrophobic TRB CDR3s in CXCR3-positive naive cells than in CXCR3-negative naive cells.

Via 5' RACE with UMI labels, TRB cDNA libraries were prepared. TCRdb re-called the 5' RACE reads and shows each CDR3 protein once, DNA omitted. The sample holds 5,000 to 6,500 distinct CDR3 sequences. Antigens of these TCRs are unknown. Material: naive CXCR3+ CD8+ T cells from blood. Subset meaning: CD45RO-CCR7+CD27+CD95- naive CD8+ T cells expressing CXCR3 (TNR3+). The origin of the receptors is a human donor in good health. Some clones in this sample may be carry-over from other donors' samples.

This clonotype is identified as medium-sized from frequency. The rearrangement uses TRBV7-6 and TRBJ1-2; without DNA, the TCRdb call of TRBD1 cannot be checked. There are 15 residues in the CDR3. Germline CDR1 and CDR2: SGHVS and FNYEAQ. The CDR3 sequence is CASSLEAAGGHGYTF.

The chain joins TRBV19 to TRBJ2-1; TCRdb selects TRBD2, and the lack of DNA leaves this call unchecked. This CDR3 has 17 residues. In germline, CDR1 is LNHDA, CDR2 SQIVND (reference sequence). CDR3 protein: CASSTATLGLALYEQFF.

The gene calls are TRBV28 and TRBJ1-1; lacking DNA, the TRBD1 call made by TCRdb goes unchecked. The CDR3 totals 11 residues. Germline-derived CDR1 and CDR2 are MDHEN and SYDVKM. The CDR3 spells CASSVGAEAFF.

Considering frequency, this clonotype is medium-sized. The chain joins TRBV6-5 to TRBJ1-2; with no DNA, the TCRdb D assignment of TRBD1 cannot be verified. The germline CDR1 and CDR2 sequences are MNHEY and SVGAGI. This CDR3 contains 13 residues. The CDR3: CASSQTGTWGYTF.

The chain combines TRBV2 with TRBJ2-7. This CDR3 region has 11 residues. Germline loops: CDR1 SNHLY, CDR2 FYNNEI. This CDR3 reads CASSEGTTRYF.

The chain uses TRBV28 and TRBJ2-1; TCRdb lists TRBD1, though no DNA is available to test this call. From germline, CDR1 is MDHEN and CDR2 SYDVKM. The CDR3 runs to 15 residues. The CDR3 protein is CASSLSQGAPNEQFF.

The rearrangement links TRBV11-2 to TRBJ2-3. The CDR3 is 12 amino acids. Germline CDR1 is SGHAT and CDR2 is FQNNGV. The CDR3 protein is CASSSGTDTQYF.

This clonotype is identified as medium-sized from frequency. CDR3: CSVEGLPNEQFF. V and J are TRBV29-1 and TRBJ2-1. CDR3 length: 12 amino acids. Germline CDR1 SQVTM, CDR2 ANQGSEA.

The chain uses TRBV6-5 and TRBJ1-6; the TCRdb D gene call, TRBD1, has no DNA to confirm it. Germline CDR1 and CDR2: MNHEY and SVGAGI. The CDR3 runs to 15 residues. CDR3 sequence: CASSYSEGLNSPLHF.

This clonotype counts as medium-sized by frequency. The chain employs TRBV7-9 and TRBJ2-7; TCRdb's D gene call, TRBD2, goes unchecked for lack of DNA. The V gene's germline CDR1 is SEHNR and CDR2 FQNEAQ (reference sequence). This CDR3 has 15 residues. The CDR3 sequence: CASSPPTSGRALQYF. Variable domain in full (rest from reference TRBV7-9 and TRBJ2-7): DTGVSQNPRHKITKRGQNVTFRCDPISEHNRLYWYRQTLGQGPEFLTYFQNEAQLEKSRLLSDRFSAERPKGSFSTLEIQRTEQGDSAMYLCASSPPTSGRALQYFGPGTRLTVT.

This clonotype counts as medium-sized by frequency. The chain employs TRBV29-1 and TRBJ2-2; TCRdb indicates TRBD2, and absent DNA this call remains unverified. CDR1 and CDR2 from the germline V gene are SQVTM and ANQGSEA. The CDR3 spans 15 residues. CDR3 protein: CSVEILAENTGELFF.

In terms of frequency, this clonotype is medium-sized. The rearrangement uses TRBV4-3 and TRBJ2-5; TCRdb reports TRBD2, a call that lacks DNA to check it against. CDR3 length: 17 amino acids. Germline V gives CDR1 LGHNA, CDR2 YSLEER. CDR3 amino acids: CASSQGLAGGPGETQYF.

Judged by frequency, this clonotype is medium-sized. The rearrangement joins TRBV7-3 to TRBJ2-1; TCRdb proposes TRBD1, but this gene call is untestable without DNA. CDR1 and CDR2 from the germline V gene are SGHTA and FQGTGA. The CDR3 has 14 residues. The CDR3 reads CASSRQGSVDEQFF.

V is TRBV4-1 and J is TRBJ2-1; the D gene TCRdb calls, TRBD2, cannot be checked with no DNA. The CDR3 covers 15 residues. The germline V gene encodes CDR1 MGHRA and CDR2 YSYEKL. CDR3 residues: CASSQSSGDYNEQFF.

This clonotype shows up as medium-sized by frequency. The V call is TRBV29-1, the J call TRBJ2-1. The CDR3 length is 14 residues. Germline V CDR1 and CDR2: SQVTM, ANQGSEA. This CDR3 is CSVLGKVSYNEQFF.

This clonotype shows up as medium-sized by frequency. The rearrangement uses TRBV10-3 and TRBJ1-2. The germline V gene has CDR1 ENHRY and CDR2 SYGVKD. The CDR3 sequence is 11 residues long. CDR3 in amino acids: CAIRDSYGYTF.

CDR3 region: CSVSTRLAGELFF. V and J are TRBV29-1 and TRBJ2-2; no DNA is available, so the TRBD2 call from TCRdb remains unchecked. Germline V gives CDR1 SQVTM, CDR2 ANQGSEA. This CDR3 spans 13 amino acids.

This clonotype counts as medium-sized (0.01 to 0.1%) by frequency. The CDR3 loop is CASSLSDGYTF. The V call is TRBV7-9, the J call TRBJ1-2. The CDR3 consists of 11 residues. From germline, CDR1 is SEHNR and CDR2 FQNEAQ (reference sequence).

By frequency, this clonotype registers medium-sized. V and J are TRBV20-1 and TRBJ1-1; TCRdb picks TRBD1, but there is no DNA to check that call. The CDR3 contains 12 residues. Germline loops: CDR1 DFQATT, CDR2 SNEGSKA (reference sequence). CDR3 sequence reads: CSARRAIAEAFF.

Measured by frequency, this clonotype is medium-sized. The V and J genes are TRBV20-1 and TRBJ2-5; the D call from TCRdb, TRBD1, cannot be confirmed without DNA. Per the germline V gene, CDR1 is DFQATT and CDR2 is SNEGSKA (reference sequence). CDR3 length equals 13 residues. CDR3: CSAGWGGKETQYF.

This clonotype ranks as medium-sized in terms of frequency. This chain links TRBV12-3 or TRBV12-4 with TRBJ2-7; TCRdb lists TRBD1, though no DNA is available to test this call. This CDR3 region has 15 residues. Here the CDR3 reads CASRAPGGEWYEQYF.

By frequency, this clonotype registers medium-sized. V and J are TRBV4-1 and TRBJ2-1; TCRdb returns TRBD2, unconfirmable since there is no DNA. This CDR3 region has 14 residues. Germline lookup yields CDR1 MGHRA and CDR2 YSYEKL. The CDR3 here is CASSQREDDNEQFF.

The V and J genes are TRBV14 and TRBJ2-5; TCRdb indicates TRBD1, and absent DNA this call remains unverified. Germline loops: CDR1 SGHDN, CDR2 FVKESK. The CDR3 totals 14 residues. CDR3 loop: CASSQTGSRETQYF.

V and J are TRBV4-1 and TRBJ2-1; TCRdb calls TRBD1, which cannot be checked without DNA. This CDR3 has 16 residues. Germline assignment: CDR1 MGHRA and CDR2 YSYEKL. CDR3 in amino acids: CASSLYLEAGNNEQFF.

This chain joins TRBV29-1 and TRBJ2-7; the D call of TRBD2 rests on TCRdb alone, since no DNA is present to check it. The CDR3 sequence is 15 residues long. Germline lookup yields CDR1 SQVTM and CDR2 ANQGSEA. This chain's CDR3 is CSVDLGTSGSYEQYF.

This chain connects TRBV27 to TRBJ2-1; TCRdb proposes TRBD2, but this gene call is untestable without DNA. Looked up from germline, CDR1 is MNHEY and CDR2 is SMNVEV (reference sequence). The CDR3 is 16 residues long. Here the CDR3 reads CASSFAGGLSYNEQFF.

According to its frequency, this clonotype is medium-sized. The chain joins TRBV7-9 to TRBJ1-1. The CDR3 has 16 residues. Germline assignment: CDR1 SEHNR and CDR2 FQNEAQ (reference sequence). The CDR3 loop is CASSTTAADQNTEAFF.